This T cell receptor (beta chain) was recovered during a study of T cells after somatic rescue of genetic block. Germline V gives CDR1 ENHRY, CDR2 SYGVKD. The trim removed 0 bases at V and 5 bases at J, leaving 6 bases unmatched. The CDR3 is made up of 16 amino acids. This clone was detected once. TCRdb's table, derived via immunoSEQ multiplex PCR, lists solely in-frame clones and lacks some. The sample contains fewer than 150,000 clones, over 80% of which appear only once. This receptor was identified in a woman between 18 and 29 years old. Sequencing input: peripheral blood mononuclear cells (PBMCs). The chain couples TRBV10-3 to TRBJ2-2, with 7 bases lining up with TRBD2. This CDR3 is CAISESASGATGELFF. The CDR3 nucleotides read TGTGCCATCAGTGAGTCGGCCAGCGGGGCGACCGGGGAGCTGTTTTTT.